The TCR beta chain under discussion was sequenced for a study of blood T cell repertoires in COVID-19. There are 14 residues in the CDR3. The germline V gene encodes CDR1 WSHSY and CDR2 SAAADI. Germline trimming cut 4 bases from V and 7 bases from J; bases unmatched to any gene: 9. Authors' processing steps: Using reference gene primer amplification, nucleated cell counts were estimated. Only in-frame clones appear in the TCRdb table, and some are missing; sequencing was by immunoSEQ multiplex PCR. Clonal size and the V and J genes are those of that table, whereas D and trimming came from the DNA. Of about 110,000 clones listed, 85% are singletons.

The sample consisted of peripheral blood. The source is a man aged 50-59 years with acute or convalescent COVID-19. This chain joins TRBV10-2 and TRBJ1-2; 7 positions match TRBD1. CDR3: CASSGQGDLGGYTF. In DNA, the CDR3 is TGCGCCAGCAGTGGCCAGGGGGACCTTGGTGGCTACACCTTC.